This T cell receptor beta chain was captured by sequencing in a study of blood T cell repertoires in COVID-19. Across the study: The origin of the acute and convalescent COVID-19 samples was the United States, Italy and Spain. In each case, the material was cDNA or gDNA derived from T cells, B-cell-depleted T cells, or PBMCs.

CDR1 and CDR2 from the germline V gene are SGHTA and FQGNSA. The CDR3 has 17 amino acids. V was cut by 3 bases and J by 0 bases, with 18 bases left in between. In the source study's methods: Estimates of nucleated cell counts were drawn from the amplification of reference gene primers. Generated by immunoSEQ multiplex PCR, the TCRdb table keeps only in-frame clones and is missing some. V, J and clone size derive from that table, while D and trimming were established from the DNA sequence. This sample has over 95,000 clones, with roughly 79% found just once. The chain joins TRBV7-2 to TRBJ2-7; a weak D match, TRBD2 (6 bases). This TCR was sampled from a human donor in a cohort sampled during active COVID-19. The specimen was peripheral blood. CDR3 region: CASSFPTGGRSSYEQYF. The CDR3 DNA sequence: TGTGCCAGCAGCTTTCCAACCGGAGGGAGAAGCTCCTACGAGCAGTACTTC. Together with reference TRBV7-2 and TRBJ2-7, the CDR3 gives the full variable domain: GAGVSQSPSNKVTEKGKDVELRCDPISGHTALYWYRQSLGQGLEFLIYFQGNSAPDKSGLPSDRFSAERTGGSVSTLTIQRTQQEDSAVYLCASSFPTGGRSSYEQYFGPGTRLTVT.